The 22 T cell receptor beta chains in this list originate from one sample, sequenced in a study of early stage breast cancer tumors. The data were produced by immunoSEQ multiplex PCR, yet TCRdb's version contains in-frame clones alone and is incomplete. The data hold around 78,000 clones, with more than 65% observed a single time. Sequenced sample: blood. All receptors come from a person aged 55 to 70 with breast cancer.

CDR3 nucleotides: TGTGCCAATGGGGGAAACAATCAGCCCCAGCATTTT. Its translation: CANGGNNQPQHF. V usage is TRBV28 and J usage is TRBJ1-5, with D maybe TRBD1 (5 bases). Trimming cost V 10 bases and J 3 bases, with 10 bases left between them. In germline, CDR1 is MDHEN, CDR2 SYDVKM. This CDR3 has 12 amino acids.

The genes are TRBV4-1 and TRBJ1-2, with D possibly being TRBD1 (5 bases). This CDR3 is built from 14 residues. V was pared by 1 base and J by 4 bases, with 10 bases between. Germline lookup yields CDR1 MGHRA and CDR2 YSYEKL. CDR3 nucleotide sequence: TGCGCCAGCAGCCAAGGTAGGGGATCCTATGGCTACACCTTC. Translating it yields CASSQGRGSYGYTF.

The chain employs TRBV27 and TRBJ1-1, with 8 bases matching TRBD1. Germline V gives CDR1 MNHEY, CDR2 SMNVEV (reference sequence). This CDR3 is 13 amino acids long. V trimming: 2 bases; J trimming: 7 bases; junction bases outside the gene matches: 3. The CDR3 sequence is CASSLRTGNEAFF. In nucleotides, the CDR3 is TGTGCCAGCAGTTTAAGGACAGGGAATGAAGCTTTCTTT.

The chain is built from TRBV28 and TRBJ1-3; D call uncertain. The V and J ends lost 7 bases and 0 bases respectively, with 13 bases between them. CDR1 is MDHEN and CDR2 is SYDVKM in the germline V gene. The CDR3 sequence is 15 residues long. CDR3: CASTVGSSSGNTIYF. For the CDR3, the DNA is TGTGCCAGCACCGTAGGGTCGAGCTCTGGAAACACCATATATTTT.

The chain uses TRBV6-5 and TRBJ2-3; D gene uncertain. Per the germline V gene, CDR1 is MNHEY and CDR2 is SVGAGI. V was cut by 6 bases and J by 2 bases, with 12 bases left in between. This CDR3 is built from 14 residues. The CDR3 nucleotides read TGTGCCAGCAGCCCAATAACCGCCACAGATACGCAGTATTTT. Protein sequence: CASSPITATDTQYF.

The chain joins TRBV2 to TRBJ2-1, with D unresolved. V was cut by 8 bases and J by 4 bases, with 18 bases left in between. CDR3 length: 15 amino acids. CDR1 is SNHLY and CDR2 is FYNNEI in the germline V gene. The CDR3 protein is CASSDSTAGYNEQFF. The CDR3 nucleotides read TGTGCCAGCTCCGACTCTACGGCTGGGTACAATGAGCAGTTCTTC.

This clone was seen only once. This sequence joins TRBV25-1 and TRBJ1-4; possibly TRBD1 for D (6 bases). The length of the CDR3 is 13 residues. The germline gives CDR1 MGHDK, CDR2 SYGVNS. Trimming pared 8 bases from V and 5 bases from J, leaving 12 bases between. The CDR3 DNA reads TGTGCCAGCCGGGACACGATAAATGAAAAACTGTTTTTT. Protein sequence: CASRDTINEKLFF.

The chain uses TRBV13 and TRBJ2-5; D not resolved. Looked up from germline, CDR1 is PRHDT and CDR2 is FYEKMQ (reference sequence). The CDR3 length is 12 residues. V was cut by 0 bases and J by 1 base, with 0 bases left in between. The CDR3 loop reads CASSLGQETQYF. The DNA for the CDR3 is TGTGCCAGCAGCTTAGGCCAAGAGACCCAGTACTTC.

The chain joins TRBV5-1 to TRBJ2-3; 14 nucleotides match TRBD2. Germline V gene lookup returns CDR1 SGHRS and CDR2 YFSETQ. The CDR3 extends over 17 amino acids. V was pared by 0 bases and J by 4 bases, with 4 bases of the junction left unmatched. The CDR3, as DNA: TGCGCCAGCAGCTTGGGACTAGCGGGAGGGCCTGCAGATACGCAGTATTTT. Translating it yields CASSLGLAGGPADTQYF.

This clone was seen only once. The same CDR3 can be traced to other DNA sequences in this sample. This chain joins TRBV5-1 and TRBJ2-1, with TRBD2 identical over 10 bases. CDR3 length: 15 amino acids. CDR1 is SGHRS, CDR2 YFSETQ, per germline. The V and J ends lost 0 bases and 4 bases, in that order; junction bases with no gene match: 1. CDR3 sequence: CASSLVAGGYNEQFF. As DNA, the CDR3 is TGCGCCAGCAGCTTGGTAGCGGGGGGTTACAATGAGCAGTTCTTC.

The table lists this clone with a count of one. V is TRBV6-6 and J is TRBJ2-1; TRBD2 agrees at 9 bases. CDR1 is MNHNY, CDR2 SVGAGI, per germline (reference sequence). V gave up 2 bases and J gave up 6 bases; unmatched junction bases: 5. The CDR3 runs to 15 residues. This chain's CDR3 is CASSYDSGGRNEQFF. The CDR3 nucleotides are TGTGCCAGCAGTTACGACAGCGGGGGGCGCAATGAGCAGTTCTTC.

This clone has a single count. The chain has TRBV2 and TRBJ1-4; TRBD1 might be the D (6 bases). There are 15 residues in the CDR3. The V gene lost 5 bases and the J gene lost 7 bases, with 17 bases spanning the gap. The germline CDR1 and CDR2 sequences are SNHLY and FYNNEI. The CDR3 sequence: CASSPTGGQGEKLFF. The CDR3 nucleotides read TGTGCCAGCAGTCCTACCGGGGGGCAAGGTGAAAAACTGTTTTTT.

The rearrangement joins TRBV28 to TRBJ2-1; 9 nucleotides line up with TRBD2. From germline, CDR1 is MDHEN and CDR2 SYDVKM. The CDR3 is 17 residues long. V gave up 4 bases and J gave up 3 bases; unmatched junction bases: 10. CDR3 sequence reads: CASSSPRAGGVYNEQFF. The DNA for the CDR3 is TGTGCCAGCAGTTCTCCCCGGGCGGGGGGGGTCTACAATGAGCAGTTCTTC.

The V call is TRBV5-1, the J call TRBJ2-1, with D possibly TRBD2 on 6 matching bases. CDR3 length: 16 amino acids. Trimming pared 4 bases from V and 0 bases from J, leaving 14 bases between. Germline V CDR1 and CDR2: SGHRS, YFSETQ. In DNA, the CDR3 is TGCGCCAGCAGCCCAATCGGGGGTAGCTCCTACAATGAGCAGTTCTTC. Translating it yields CASSPIGGSSYNEQFF.

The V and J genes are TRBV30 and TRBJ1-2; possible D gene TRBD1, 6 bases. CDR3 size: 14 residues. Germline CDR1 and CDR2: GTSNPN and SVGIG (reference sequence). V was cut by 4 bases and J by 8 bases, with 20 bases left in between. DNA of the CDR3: TGTGCCTGGAAGACGGGGACGGGGGCTCGGGGCTACACCTTC. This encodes CAWKTGTGARGYTF.

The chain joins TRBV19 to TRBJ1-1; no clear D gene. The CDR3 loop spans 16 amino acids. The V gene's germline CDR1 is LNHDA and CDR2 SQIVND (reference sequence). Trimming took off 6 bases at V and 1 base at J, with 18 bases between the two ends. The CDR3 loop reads CASSPRVFDGNTEAFF. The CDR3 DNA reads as TGTGCCAGTAGCCCCCGAGTTTTCGACGGGAACACTGAAGCTTTCTTT.

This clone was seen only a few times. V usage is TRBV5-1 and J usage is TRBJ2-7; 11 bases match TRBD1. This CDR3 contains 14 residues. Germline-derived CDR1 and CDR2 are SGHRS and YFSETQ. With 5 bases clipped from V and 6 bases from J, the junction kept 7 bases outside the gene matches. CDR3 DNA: TGCGCCAGCAGTTTCGGACAGGGGGCGTTCGAGCAGTACTTC. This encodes CASSFGQGAFEQYF.

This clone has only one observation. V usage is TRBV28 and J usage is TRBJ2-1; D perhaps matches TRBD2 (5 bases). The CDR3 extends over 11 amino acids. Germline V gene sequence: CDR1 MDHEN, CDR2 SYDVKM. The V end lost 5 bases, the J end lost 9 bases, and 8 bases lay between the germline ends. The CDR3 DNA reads TGTGCCAGCAGTACGGGAATTGAGCAGTTCTTC. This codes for CASSTGIEQFF.

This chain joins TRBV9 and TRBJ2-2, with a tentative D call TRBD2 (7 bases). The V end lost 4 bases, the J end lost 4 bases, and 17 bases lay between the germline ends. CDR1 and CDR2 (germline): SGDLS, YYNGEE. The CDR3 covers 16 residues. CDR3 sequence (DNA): TGTGCCAGCAGCAAGAGGGGGGGGGAAGCCACCGGGGAGCTGTTTTTT. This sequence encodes CASSKRGGEATGELFF. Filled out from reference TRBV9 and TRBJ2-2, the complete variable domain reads DSGVTQTPKHLITATGQRVTLRCSPRSGDLSVYWYQQSLDQGLQFLIQYYNGEERAKGNILERFSAQQFPDLHSELNLSSLELGDSALYFCASSKRGGEATGELFFGEGSRLTVL.

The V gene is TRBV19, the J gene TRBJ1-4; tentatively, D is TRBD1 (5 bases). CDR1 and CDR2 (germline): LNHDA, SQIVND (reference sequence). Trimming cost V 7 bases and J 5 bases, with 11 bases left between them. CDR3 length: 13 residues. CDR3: CASNDRLNEKLFF. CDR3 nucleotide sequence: TGTGCCAGTAACGACAGATTAAATGAAAAACTGTTTTTT.

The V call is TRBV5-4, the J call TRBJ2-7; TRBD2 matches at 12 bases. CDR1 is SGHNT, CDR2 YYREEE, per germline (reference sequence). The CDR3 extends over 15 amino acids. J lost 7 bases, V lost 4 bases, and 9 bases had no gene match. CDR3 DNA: TGTGCCAGCAGCGGCGGGACTAGCGGGCCTGGAGAGCAGTACTTC. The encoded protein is CASSGGTSGPGEQYF.

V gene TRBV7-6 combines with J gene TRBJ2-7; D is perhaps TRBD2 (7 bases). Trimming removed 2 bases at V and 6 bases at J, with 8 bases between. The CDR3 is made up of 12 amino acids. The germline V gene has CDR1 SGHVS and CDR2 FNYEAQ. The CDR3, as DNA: TGTGCCAGCAGCTTACGGGGGGCCGAGCAGTACTTC. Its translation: CASSLRGAEQYF. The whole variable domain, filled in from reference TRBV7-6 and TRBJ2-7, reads GAGVSQSPRYKVTKRGQDVALRCDPISGHVSLYWYRQALGQGPEFLTYFNYEAQQDKSGLPNDRFSAERPEGSISTLTIQRTEQRDSAMYRCASSLRGAEQYFGPGTRLTVT.